Sequencing of this T cell receptor beta chain was carried out in a study of blood T cells in healthy people across ages. Study-level points and caveats: Donor CMV status was unknown, possibly confounding expanded clonotype changes. Estimates drawn from one million T cells were deemed to understate diversity.

In germline, CDR1 is MNHNS, CDR2 SASEGT. CDR3 size: 15 residues. V gave up 6 bases and J gave up 4 bases; unmatched junction bases: 9. Notes on this clonotype: Its specificity is not known.

A second PCR, run for about 7 to 11 cycles, used a sample-barcoded 5' primer plus a J-beta primer mix. A 12-random-nucleotide template-switch adaptor tagged each cDNA molecule. Using its own MiXCR run on the 5' RACE reads, TCRdb lists one record per CDR3 protein. The sample lists approximately 730,000 distinct CDR3 sequences, roughly 53% occurring once. Source material: blood. This TCR was sampled from an elderly man in good health. The J gene is TRBJ2-3, the V gene TRBV6-1; 8 bases are shared with TRBD2. Written as DNA, the CDR3 is TGTGCCAGCAGCCTCGGGGGGGTGGGTCCAGATACGCAGTATTTT. Translated: CASSLGGVGPDTQYF.